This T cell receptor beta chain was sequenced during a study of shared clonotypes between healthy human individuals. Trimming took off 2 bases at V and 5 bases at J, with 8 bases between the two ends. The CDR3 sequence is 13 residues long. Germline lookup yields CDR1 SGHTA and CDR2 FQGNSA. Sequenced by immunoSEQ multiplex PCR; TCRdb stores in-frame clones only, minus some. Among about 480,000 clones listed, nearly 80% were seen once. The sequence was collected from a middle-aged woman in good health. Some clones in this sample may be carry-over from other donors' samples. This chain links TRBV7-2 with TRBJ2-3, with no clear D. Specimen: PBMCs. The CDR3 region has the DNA TGTGCCAGCAGCTTATCCCCAGGAGATACGCAGTATTTT. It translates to CASSLSPGDTQYF. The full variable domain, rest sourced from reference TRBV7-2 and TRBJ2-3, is GAGVSQSPSNKVTEKGKDVELRCDPISGHTALYWYRQSLGQGLEFLIYFQGNSAPDKSGLPSDRFSAERTGGSVSTLTIQRTQQEDSAVYLCASSLSPGDTQYFGPGTRLTVL.